This T cell receptor beta chain is from a study of T-cell reconstitution after alpha-beta-depleted transplantation in children. This clonotype was seen repeatedly, ten times or more. Germline V CDR1 and CDR2: MNHEY, SVGEGT. V shed 0 bases and J shed 3 bases, with 8 bases lying between them. CDR3 length: 15 amino acids. The authors prepared the TCRbeta library with unique molecular identifiers. TCRdb reanalysed the PCR reads using MiXCR and keeps one entry per CDR3 protein. The sample records about 610,000 distinct CDR3 sequences, about 10% being singletons. This material consisted of PBMCs from the stem cell graft donor, taken from the stem cell graft. The chain joins TRBV6-2 or TRBV6-3 to TRBJ2-2, with D perhaps TRBD1 (5 bases). The clonotype comes from a human donor who donated a stem cell graft to a child with acute myeloid leukemia. The CDR3 nucleotides read TGTGCCAGCAGTTACTCCCGGACATACACCGGGGAGCTGTTTTTT. Protein product: CASSYSRTYTGELFF.